The TCR beta chain described here comes from a study of cytomegalovirus exposure and HLA in healthy donors. Study conclusions and caveats: After further analysis at a later stage, 16,951 TCR beta sequences were associated with HLA alleles at 0.05 false discovery rate. Specificity of a few CMV-associated chains for CMV antigens was verified in vitro. Later work showed greater clonal expansion in HLA-associated TCR beta chains than in equally common others.

Note on this clone: Its cognate antigen is unknown.

Per the germline V gene, CDR1 is SGHNT and CDR2 is YYREEE (reference sequence). Trimming shortened V by 9 bases and J by 4 bases, and 11 bases separated the two germline ends. The length of the CDR3 is 12 residues. Primers for the PCR totalled 60 Vbeta and 13 Jbeta. Libraries were prepared by immunoSEQ multiplex PCR; TCRdb keeps only in-frame clonotypes and omits some of them. The sample lists over 100,000 clones, about 80% occurring once. The sequence was collected from a female donor in good health and CMV-seronegative. Material for sequencing was PBMCs. The chain has TRBV5-4 and TRBJ1-3; D gene ambiguous. The CDR3 bases are TGTGCCACTTTCCCGGGGGGAAACACCATATATTTT. It codes for CATFPGGNTIYF.